These 26 T cell receptor beta chains share one sample of origin, sequenced in a study of shared clonotypes between healthy human individuals. The assay was immunoSEQ multiplex PCR, and TCRdb's table has in-frame clones only and misses some. Altogether around 600,000 clones are present, around 95% being singletons, with the ten largest covering about 0.11%. CD8 cells regarded as naive lacked CD45RO, were positively chosen for CCR7, and omitted terminally differentiated effector memory CD45RA+ cells. Sequenced material: naive CD8+ T cells sorted from blood. The receptors originated from a woman in her 30s in good health.

This chain uses TRBV9 with TRBJ1-2; 7 bases align to TRBD1. This CDR3 is 15 amino acids long. The V gene's germline CDR1 is SGDLS and CDR2 YYNGEE. J lost 4 bases, V lost 4 bases, and 10 bases had no gene match. The CDR3 DNA reads as TGTGCCAGCAGCCCCCGGACAGGCGGGGGCTATGGCTACACCTTC. It yields the protein CASSPRTGGGYGYTF.

The chain combines TRBV2 with TRBJ2-2; 9 bases align to TRBD2. This CDR3 spans 17 amino acids. The V and J ends lost 4 bases and 2 bases, in that order; junction bases with no gene match: 8. The germline V gene encodes CDR1 SNHLY and CDR2 FYNNEI. The CDR3 region is CASSVWSTSGNTGELFF. CDR3 bases: TGTGCCAGCAGTGTTTGGTCGACTAGCGGAAACACCGGGGAGCTGTTTTTT.

The chain is built from TRBV10-2 and TRBJ1-5; D is uncertain. Trimming pared 2 bases from V and 4 bases from J, leaving 3 bases between. The germline V gene encodes CDR1 WSHSY and CDR2 SAAADI. CDR3 length equals 12 residues. The CDR3 spells CASSEANQPQHF. DNA for the CDR3: TGCGCCAGCAGTGAGGCGAATCAGCCCCAGCATTTT.

In the case of this clone: Other DNA sequences in this specimen translate into the identical CDR3. The chain employs TRBV7-9 and TRBJ2-1; tentative D call: TRBD2 (5 bases). The CDR3 has 12 residues. Trimming shortened V by 5 bases and J by 8 bases, and 10 bases separated the two germline ends. Germline values: CDR1 SEHNR, CDR2 FQNEAQ (reference sequence). The CDR3 DNA reads as TGTGCCAGCAGCCTCACCGGGGATGAGCAGTTCTTC. Residues: CASSLTGDEQFF.

J is TRBJ2-5 and V is TRBV2, with 9 bases fitting TRBD1. The J call may be in error: the DNA end matches TRBJ2-7 better. The CDR3 consists of 16 residues. The germline V gene has CDR1 SNHLY and CDR2 FYNNEI. The CDR3 DNA sequence: TGTGCCAGCAGTCCTCTGGGACAGGGAGTAACCTACGAGCAGTACTTC. Amino acids: CASSPLGQGVTYEQYF.

The chain joins TRBV13 to TRBJ2-7; the D gene is possibly TRBD2 (8 bases). Germline CDR1 and CDR2: PRHDT and FYEKMQ (reference sequence). Trimming stripped 6 bases from V and 6 bases from J, with 21 bases between. This CDR3 contains 15 residues. The CDR3 sequence: CASSQGGAGVGEQYF. In DNA form, the CDR3 reads TGTGCCAGCAGTCAGGGGGGAGCGGGAGTGGGCGAGCAGTACTTC.

The chain employs TRBV6-5 and TRBJ2-5, with D possibly being TRBD1 (6 bases). The CDR3 loop spans 15 amino acids. Germline V gives CDR1 MNHEY, CDR2 SVGAGI. The V gene lost 6 bases and the J gene lost 2 bases, with 16 bases spanning the gap. Here the CDR3 reads CASRPQGLLQETQYF. The CDR3 coding sequence is TGTGCCAGCAGACCACAGGGTCTCCTTCAAGAGACCCAGTACTTC.

The rearrangement uses TRBV27 and TRBJ2-5, with 8 bases aligning to TRBD2. With the DNA end fitting TRBJ2-7 better, the J assignment may be wrong. The CDR3 extends over 16 amino acids. Germline-derived CDR1 and CDR2 are MNHEY and SMNVEV (reference sequence). The CDR3 reads CASSLKASGFFYEQYF. CDR3 bases: TGTGCCAGCAGTTTAAAGGCTAGCGGGTTCTTCTACGAGCAGTACTTC.

This sequence joins TRBV4-2 and TRBJ2-7, with 10 bases that match TRBD1. CDR1 LGHNA and CDR2 YNFKEQ come from the germline V gene. CDR3 length: 15 residues. V was pared by 4 bases and J by 4 bases, with 7 bases of the junction left unmatched. The CDR3 is CASSLSGTGDYEQYF. The CDR3, as DNA: TGTGCCAGCAGCCTTTCCGGGACAGGGGATTACGAGCAGTACTTC.

This clone was seen just once. The rearrangement links TRBV4-2 to TRBJ2-7; no reliable D call. In germline, CDR1 is LGHNA, CDR2 YNFKEQ. This CDR3 spans 15 amino acids. V was trimmed by 0 bases and J by 1 base, leaving 10 bases between them. The CDR3 region is CASSQEYGWSYEQYF. DNA of the CDR3: TGTGCCAGCAGCCAAGAATATGGTTGGTCCTACGAGCAGTACTTC.

The rearrangement uses TRBV6-1 and TRBJ1-4; weak D call: TRBD1 (5 bases). CDR1 is MNHNS, CDR2 SASEGT, per germline. This CDR3 comprises 14 residues. Trimming shortened V by 6 bases and J by 10 bases, and 18 bases separated the two germline ends. The CDR3 loop is CASSPDQGGGKLFF. For the CDR3, the DNA is TGTGCCAGCAGCCCTGACCAGGGTGGTGGAAAACTGTTTTTT.

V gene TRBV2 combines with J gene TRBJ2-2, with 8 nucleotides matching TRBD1. The CDR3 has 13 residues. Germline-derived CDR1 and CDR2 are SNHLY and FYNNEI. Trimming took 9 bases from V and 4 from J; bases not matched to a gene: 4. The CDR3 region has the DNA TGTGCCAGTTTGGACAGGGCCACCGGGGAGCTGTTTTTT. Residues: CASLDRATGELFF.

CDR3 sequence: CASSVTAGTGFMNTEAFF. CDR3 nucleotides: TGTGCCAGCAGTGTCACCGCCGGGACAGGCTTCATGAACACTGAAGCTTTCTTT. This chain uses TRBV27 with TRBJ1-1; TRBD1 aligns across 8 bases. V was clipped by 5 bases and J by 0 bases; unmatched bases: 14. The CDR3 totals 18 residues. The V gene's germline CDR1 is MNHEY and CDR2 SMNVEV (reference sequence).

The CDR3 region has the DNA TGTGCCAGCAAGCTAGGGGGAGGCGGGGAGCTGTTTTTT. Encoded protein: CASKLGGGGELFF. This chain connects TRBV27 to TRBJ2-2, with D possibly being TRBD1 or TRBD2 (6 bases each). From germline, CDR1 is MNHEY and CDR2 SMNVEV (reference sequence). The CDR3 has 13 residues. Trimming stripped 7 bases from V and 7 bases from J, with 13 bases between.

CDR3 sequence: CASSEEPSGRAYYEQYF. The CDR3 region has the DNA TGTGCCAGCAGTGAAGAGCCTAGCGGGAGAGCCTACTACGAGCAGTACTTC. The V call is TRBV2, the J call TRBJ2-7, with 10 bases fitting TRBD2. Germline V gives CDR1 SNHLY, CDR2 FYNNEI. After removal of 1 base from V and 3 bases from J, the junction contained 9 bases not matched to a gene. This CDR3 contains 17 residues.

The rearrangement links TRBV10-3 to TRBJ2-1, with TRBD2 matching 9 bases. J lost 3 bases, V lost 6 bases, and 3 bases had no gene match. Germline assignment: CDR1 ENHRY and CDR2 SYGVKD. This CDR3 is built from 14 residues. The CDR3 spells CAISISGSYNEQFF. The CDR3 DNA follows: TGTGCCATCAGCATTAGCGGGAGCTACAATGAGCAGTTCTTC.

This clone was detected once. The chain employs TRBV29-1 and TRBJ1-2; possibly TRBD1 for D (5 bases). The CDR3 totals 16 residues. V was trimmed by 5 bases and J by 2 bases, leaving 21 bases between them. Per the germline V gene, CDR1 is SQVTM and CDR2 is ANQGSEA. The CDR3 DNA reads as TGCAGCGTTCCCAAGGGCCTGGCAGGGACCAACTATGGCTACACCTTC. Its translation: CSVPKGLAGTNYGYTF. The full variable domain, rest sourced from reference TRBV29-1 and TRBJ1-2, is SAVISQKPSRDICQRGTSLTIQCQVDSQVTMMFWYRQQPGQSLTLIATANQGSEATYESGFVIDKFPISRPNLTFSTLTVSNMSPEDSSIYLCSVPKGLAGTNYGYTFGSGTRLTVV.

The chain uses TRBV29-1 and TRBJ2-3, with a possible D match to TRBD1 (6 bases). The CDR3 runs to 17 residues. Trimming removed 4 bases at V and 4 bases at J, with 24 bases between. From germline, CDR1 is SQVTM and CDR2 ANQGSEA. For the CDR3, the DNA is TGCAGCGTTGCCCCAAAACGTAACAGGGTGGTCTCAGATACGCAGTATTTT. As protein: CSVAPKRNRVVSDTQYF.

A single count supports this clone. V and J are TRBV11-2 and TRBJ2-3, with 10 bases identical to TRBD2. V lost 5 bases to trimming and J lost 1 base; unmatched junction nucleotides: 3. The CDR3 contains 15 residues. Germline V gives CDR1 SGHAT, CDR2 FQNNGV. The CDR3 bases are TGTGCCAGCAGCCGCGGGACTAGCGGCACAGATACGCAGTATTTT. Protein sequence: CASSRGTSGTDTQYF.

The chain recombines TRBV28 with TRBJ1-1; D might be TRBD1 (5 bases). The CDR3 runs 17 residues. V shed 7 bases and J shed 0 bases, with 21 bases lying between them. Germline loops: CDR1 MDHEN, CDR2 SYDVKM. CDR3 bases: TGTGCCAGCAACCCCCCTTGGGATGACAGACTGAACACTGAAGCTTTCTTT. The encoded protein is CASNPPWDDRLNTEAFF.

The rearrangement uses TRBV27 and TRBJ2-7; 11 bases fit TRBD2. The germline gives CDR1 MNHEY, CDR2 SMNVEV (reference sequence). V was clipped by 5 bases and J by 0 bases; unmatched bases: 0. This CDR3 contains 14 residues. CDR3 protein: CASSTSGSSYEQYF. Here the CDR3 DNA reads TGTGCCAGCAGTACTAGCGGGAGCTCCTACGAGCAGTACTTC.

This rearrangement joins TRBV5-8 to TRBJ2-7, with D unclear. The V and J ends lost 0 bases and 5 bases respectively, with 12 bases between them. The germline gives CDR1 SGHTS, CDR2 YDEGEE. CDR3 size: 14 residues. The CDR3 bases are TGTGCCAGCAGCTTGGACCGAGGCTACCACGAGCAGTACTTC. It codes for CASSLDRGYHEQYF.

The chain has TRBV7-9 and TRBJ1-2; possible D gene TRBD1, 5 bases. The CDR3 loop spans 13 amino acids. The germline V gene encodes CDR1 SEHNR and CDR2 FQNEAQ (reference sequence). Trimming took off 4 bases at V and 5 bases at J, with 11 bases between the two ends. CDR3 coding DNA: TGTGCCAGCAGCTCCGACAGTCCTTATGGCTACACCTTC. It is translated as CASSSDSPYGYTF.

The count of this clone is one. This chain links TRBV29-1 with TRBJ2-5; D is unresolved. TRBJ2-7 explains the end of the DNA better; the J call may be wrong. CDR1 SQVTM and CDR2 ANQGSEA come from the germline V gene. This CDR3 region has 12 residues. The CDR3 is CSVEITVYEQYF. The CDR3 DNA is TGCAGCGTTGAAATAACGGTATACGAGCAGTACTTC.

This clone has only one observation. This sample also contains other DNA sequences that code for the same CDR3. This CDR3 is CASSFRVEQYF. In nucleotides, the CDR3 is TGTGCCAGCAGTTTTCGGGTAGAGCAGTACTTC. V is TRBV28 and J is TRBJ2-7; D is unclear. Trimming shortened V by 3 bases and J by 7 bases, and 7 bases separated the two germline ends. The CDR3 consists of 11 residues. Germline loops: CDR1 MDHEN, CDR2 SYDVKM.

In this sample, this clone turned up once. Other DNA sequences in this sample translate to the same CDR3. The J gene is TRBJ2-7, the V gene TRBV5-6, with 11 bases matching TRBD2. This CDR3 has 14 residues. The germline V gene encodes CDR1 SGHDT and CDR2 YYEEEE. J was trimmed by 4 bases and V by 3 bases; bases with no gene match: 3. The CDR3 spells CASSSGLAVYEQYF. In DNA form, the CDR3 reads TGTGCCAGCAGCTCGGGACTAGCGGTATACGAGCAGTACTTC. Full variable domain (missing parts from reference TRBV5-6 and TRBJ2-7): DAGVTQSPTHLIKTRGQQVTLRCSPKSGHDTVSWYQQALGQGPQFIFQYYEEEERQRGNFPDRFSGHQFPNYSSELNVNALLLGDSALYLCASSSGLAVYEQYFGPGTRLTVT.